The present T cell receptor (beta chain) was sequenced within a study of shared clonotypes between healthy human individuals. In the case of this clone: The antigen remains unidentified.

TCRdb's table, derived via immunoSEQ multiplex PCR, lists solely in-frame clones and lacks some. The table includes some 2.4 million clones, 93% detected once. Trimming at V came to 5 bases and at J to 10 bases, leaving 6 bases not matched to a gene. The CDR3 consists of 13 residues. Germline V gene lookup returns CDR1 GTSNPN and CDR2 SVGIG (reference sequence). Notes on the study in general: An effect of sequencing depth on clonotype sharing among donors was expected. Sharing across four donors was seen in 5% to 5.5% of naive CD4 clonotypes. Among non-shared clonotypes, generation probabilities were lower than among those shared by all four donors. The researchers took only blood, and tissue repertoires probably look different.

V is TRBV30 and J is TRBJ1-6, with 9 bases identical to TRBD1. The sample was naive CD4+ T cells from PBMCs. Subset noted: CD45RA+ positively selected. The source is a man in his late teens or twenties in good health. Some clones in this sample may be carry-over from other donors' samples. The CDR3 DNA is TGTGCCTGGTCGACAGGGGGAAACTCACCCCTCCACTTT. Protein sequence: CAWSTGGNSPLHF.